Shown below are 23 T cell receptor beta chains from a single sample sequenced in a study of response to subunit inactivated influenza vaccine. TCRdb re-called the RT-PCR reads through MiXCR, storing one row per CDR3 protein. The table has 500,000 to 750,000 distinct CDR3 sequences, 11% to 15% seen once. Here the sequenced sample was PBMCs from blood, taken approximately 13 days after vaccination. All receptors derive from a man between 50 and 59 years old who received an inactivated influenza vaccine.

Written as DNA, the CDR3 is TGTGCCAGCAGTTTGCCGGGCCCTGAGCAGTTCTTC. It codes for CASSLPGPEQFF. The rearrangement links TRBV27 to TRBJ2-1; D unresolved. There are 12 residues in the CDR3. From germline, CDR1 is MNHEY and CDR2 SMNVEV (reference sequence). Trimming left V 3 bases short and J 9 bases short, with 9 bases between.

The CDR3 loop reads CASREQGANTGELFF. The CDR3 region has the DNA TGTGCCAGCAGAGAACAGGGGGCGAACACCGGGGAGCTGTTTTTT. The chain is built from TRBV6-1 and TRBJ2-2; TRBD1 matches at 8 bases. The CDR3 runs to 15 residues. The trim removed 6 bases at V and 0 bases at J, leaving 3 bases unmatched. Germline V gene lookup returns CDR1 MNHNS and CDR2 SASEGT.

This clonotype was observed at least ten times. Its ends do not fully match the called genes, so a read error is possible. V and J are TRBV5-1 and TRBJ1-6; D perhaps matches TRBD1 (5 bases). The CDR3 is made up of 15 amino acids. The germline V gene has CDR1 SGHRS and CDR2 YFSETQ. The CDR3 region is CASSLGQGSNSPLHF. The CDR3 DNA is TGTGCCAGCAGCTTAGGTCAGGGCTCTAATTCACCCCTCCACTTT.

The chain couples TRBV21-1 to TRBJ2-3. TRBV21-1 is designated a pseudogene. CDR3 length: 11 residues. CDR3: CARPFTDTQYF. The DNA of the CDR3 is TGTGCCAGGCCTTTCACAGATACGCAGTATTTT.

The V call is TRBV5-1, the J call TRBJ2-7, with D possibly being TRBD2 (6 bases). The CDR3 is 16 amino acids. The V end lost 0 bases, the J end lost 7 bases, and 20 bases lay between the germline ends. The germline CDR1 and CDR2 sequences are SGHRS and YFSETQ. CDR3 amino acids: CASSLEGGTGSGEQYF. CDR3 nucleotide sequence: TGCGCCAGCAGCTTGGAGGGCGGGACGGGTTCTGGGGAGCAGTACTTC.

The chain has TRBV29-1 and TRBJ1-2; 7 nucleotides agree with TRBD1. The CDR3 extends over 16 amino acids. CDR1 SQVTM and CDR2 ANQGSEA come from the germline V gene. J was trimmed by 4 bases and V by 1 base; bases with no gene match: 12. The CDR3 DNA sequence: TGCAGCGTTGAAGTCCCCCGACAGGGTGGGTTCTATGGCTACACCTTC. It is translated as CSVEVPRQGGFYGYTF.

This clonotype was seen at least ten times. CDR3 coding DNA: TGCAGCGTTGGACAGGGCTCCGCGAACACCGGGGAGCTGTTTTTT. This gives the protein CSVGQGSANTGELFF. V usage is TRBV29-1 and J usage is TRBJ2-2; TRBD1 agrees at 7 bases. Germline values: CDR1 SQVTM, CDR2 ANQGSEA. J lost 0 bases, V lost 4 bases, and 5 bases had no gene match. The CDR3 spans 15 residues.

This chain joins TRBV12-3 or TRBV12-4 and TRBJ1-6; no firm D call. The CDR3 spans 13 residues. Trimming took off 4 bases at V and 10 bases at J, with 11 bases between the two ends. The CDR3, as DNA: TGTGCCAGCAGTTCCCGGGAGGGCTCACCCCTCCACTTT. It yields the protein CASSSREGSPLHF.

The chain carries TRBV5-6 and TRBJ1-6, with unresolved D. V shed 2 bases and J shed 7 bases, with 10 bases lying between them. CDR1 SGHDT and CDR2 YYEEEE come from the germline V gene. This CDR3 contains 14 residues. CDR3 sequence reads: CASSLPAWNSPLHF. CDR3 coding DNA: TGTGCCAGCAGCTTACCGGCGTGGAATTCACCCCTCCACTTT.

With respect to this clonotype: The junction departs from germline at one end; a sequencing error may be responsible. The V call is TRBV7-2, the J call TRBJ2-3; D ambiguous. Per germline, CDR1 SGHTA and CDR2 FQGNSA. This CDR3 is built from 15 residues. CDR3 loop: CASSLAATYTDTHYF. The CDR3 bases are TGTGCCAGCAGCTTAGCCGCGACTTACACAGATACGCACTATTTT.

This clonotype was detected a few times. V is TRBV5-1 and J is TRBJ2-1, with D tentatively TRBD1 (6 bases). Germline CDR1 and CDR2: SGHRS and YFSETQ. V gave up 6 bases and J gave up 2 bases, with 18 bases separating them. CDR3 length: 16 residues. The CDR3 nucleotides read TGCGCCAGCACTCTTAGGGACATAGGGGCCTACAATGAGCAGTTCTTC. This encodes CASTLRDIGAYNEQFF.

In this sample, this clonotype turned up a few times. This sequence joins TRBV24-1 and TRBJ2-7; D might be TRBD2 (5 bases). Germline-derived CDR1 and CDR2 are KGHDR and SFDVKD. Trimming took off 6 bases at V and 2 bases at J, with 10 bases between the two ends. The CDR3 is 13 residues long. CDR3 nucleotide sequence: TGTGCCACCAGTCATGAGGGTACCTACGAGCAGTACTTC. Its translation is CATSHEGTYEQYF.

This chain connects TRBV12-3 or TRBV12-4 to TRBJ2-1, with D tentatively TRBD1 (5 bases). V lost 7 bases and J 9 bases, leaving 16 bases between the germline ends. The CDR3 sequence is 13 residues long. DNA for the CDR3: TGTGCCAGCACAGGGTCCGGACAAGGTGAGCAGTTCTTC. Translated, it gives CASTGSGQGEQFF.

The CDR3 DNA is TGTGCCACCTTAGCGGGAACGAACACCGGGGAGCTGTTTTTT. Its protein product is CATLAGTNTGELFF. V and J are TRBV6-1 and TRBJ2-2; 8 bases match TRBD2. This CDR3 is built from 14 residues. The germline V gene has CDR1 MNHNS and CDR2 SASEGT. Unmatched junction bases numbered 4, after V lost 10 bases and J lost 0 bases.

This clonotype has just a few counts. J is TRBJ2-1 and V is TRBV7-3; D might be TRBD1 or TRBD2, each matching 5 bases. The V end was cut by 0 bases, the J end by 13 bases, with 13 bases between. The CDR3 has 13 amino acids. Germline V lookup: CDR1 SGHTA, CDR2 FQGTGA. The CDR3 region is CASSLTGPTEQFF. DNA of the CDR3: TGTGCCAGCAGCTTAACGGGACCAACGGAACAGTTCTTC.

The chain links TRBV10-3 to TRBJ2-1, with a weak D call TRBD2 (6 bases). Germline V lookup: CDR1 ENHRY, CDR2 SYGVKD. This CDR3 region has 15 residues. The V and J ends lost 7 bases and 0 bases respectively, with 13 bases between them. CDR3 residues: CAINGGESSYNEQFF. The CDR3 DNA sequence: TGTGCCATCAATGGCGGGGAGAGCTCCTACAATGAGCAGTTCTTC.

This rearrangement joins TRBV20-1 to TRBJ2-7, with 8 bases that match TRBD1. With 1 base clipped from V and 1 base from J, the junction kept 18 bases outside the gene matches. CDR3 size: 19 residues. CDR1 is DFQATT and CDR2 is SNEGSKA in the germline V gene (reference sequence). This chain's CDR3 is CSARGGPPPGQVISYEQYF. The CDR3 DNA reads as TGCAGTGCTAGAGGAGGTCCCCCCCCGGGACAGGTTATTTCCTACGAGCAGTACTTC.

This clonotype was seen only a few times. This chain uses TRBV12-3 or TRBV12-4 with TRBJ2-3, with TRBD2 identical over 7 bases. The CDR3 spans 11 residues. Germline trimming cut 6 bases from V and 14 bases from J; bases unmatched to any gene: 8. DNA of the CDR3: TGTGCCAGCAGCACCGGACTAGTGAGGTATTTT. Translated, it gives CASSTGLVRYF.

The V gene is TRBV19, the J gene TRBJ2-1; D tentatively reads TRBD1 or TRBD2 (5 bases each). Germline V gene data show CDR1 as LNHDA and CDR2 as SQIVND (reference sequence). The CDR3 is 15 amino acids. V was pared by 9 bases and J by 2 bases, with 17 bases between. For the CDR3, the DNA is TGTGCCAGCCGAGGGGCCAAAAGGACCTACAATGAGCAGTTCTTC. It yields the protein CASRGAKRTYNEQFF.

This CDR3 is CSVERSVGFNEQFF. CDR3 in DNA: TGCAGCGTTGAGAGATCGGTTGGGTTTAATGAGCAGTTCTTC. This chain uses TRBV29-1 with TRBJ2-1; no firm D call. The CDR3 contains 14 residues. CDR1 is SQVTM, CDR2 ANQGSEA, per germline. V was pared by 3 bases and J by 7 bases, with 16 bases between.

V gene TRBV27 combines with J gene TRBJ2-1, with TRBD2 matching 7 bases. The CDR3 has 16 residues. The J segment lost 3 bases and the V segment lost 4 bases, leaving 9 bases of the junction unmatched. CDR1 and CDR2 from the germline V gene are MNHEY and SMNVEV (reference sequence). The CDR3 protein is CASSSGAGWGYNEQFF. Here the CDR3 DNA reads TGTGCCAGCAGTTCCGGAGCGGGATGGGGCTACAATGAGCAGTTCTTC.

The chain has TRBV6-1 and TRBJ2-7; TRBD2 aligns across 8 bases. This CDR3 comprises 16 residues. Germline V lookup: CDR1 MNHNS, CDR2 SASEGT. Trimming removed 6 bases from V and 2 bases from J; junction bases left unmatched: 12. CDR3 region: CASSPIAGGLTYEQYF. As DNA, the CDR3 is TGTGCCAGCAGCCCTATCGCGGGGGGACTTACCTACGAGCAGTACTTC.

The chain combines TRBV6-5 with TRBJ1-2; no reliable D call. Germline assignment: CDR1 MNHEY and CDR2 SVGAGI. The CDR3 is 12 amino acids. The V end was cut by 7 bases, the J end by 5 bases, with 11 bases between. The CDR3: CASTAGFYGYTF. CDR3 bases: TGTGCCAGCACCGCAGGTTTTTATGGCTACACCTTC.